These 21 T cell receptor beta chains were sequenced from one sample in a study of OX40 agonist ivuxolimab in advanced cancers. Libraries were prepared by immunoSEQ multiplex PCR; TCRdb keeps only in-frame clonotypes and omits some of them. The repertoire holds under 50,000 clones, approximately 83% seen once, with 15% in the top ten. The sample was CD4+ or CD8+ T cells sorted from blood, taken in a trial of the OX40 agonist ivuxolimab. The receptor source for this set is an adult with an advanced solid tumor such as melanoma, head and neck, liver or kidney cancer.

The chain has TRBV9 and TRBJ2-2; D is unresolved. Trimming took 4 bases from V and 1 from J, leaving 14 bases between them. Germline CDR1 reads SGDLS; CDR2 reads YYNGEE. The CDR3 contains 16 residues. The DNA of the CDR3 is TGTGCCAGCAGCCAGACTGTAAAGAAGAACACCGGGGAGCTGTTTTTT. Residues: CASSQTVKKNTGELFF.

The chain has TRBV29-1 and TRBJ2-1, with 12 bases lining up with TRBD2. Per germline, CDR1 SQVTM and CDR2 ANQGSEA. This CDR3 contains 13 residues. The V gene end was trimmed by 7 bases and the J gene end by 4 bases; junction bases not matched to a gene: 2. As DNA, the CDR3 is TGCAGCGCAGGACTAGCGGGATACAATGAGCAGTTCTTC. This sequence encodes CSAGLAGYNEQFF.

The chain links TRBV6-6 to TRBJ1-2, with D hard to call. Germline values: CDR1 MNHNY, CDR2 SVGAGI (reference sequence). Trimming stripped 4 bases from V and 2 bases from J, with 2 bases between. The CDR3 runs 11 residues. The CDR3 spells CASSSNYGYTF. DNA for the CDR3: TGTGCCAGCAGTTCAAACTATGGCTACACCTTC.

The chain employs TRBV5-4 and TRBJ1-1; TRBD1 might be the D (5 bases). The length of the CDR3 is 14 residues. In germline, CDR1 is SGHNT, CDR2 YYREEE (reference sequence). Trimming took 6 bases from V and 7 from J, leaving 19 bases between them. The CDR3 here is CASNPEGRGGEAFF. Here the CDR3 DNA reads TGTGCCAGCAACCCCGAGGGAAGGGGAGGTGAAGCTTTCTTT.

In nucleotides, the CDR3 is TGCGCCAGCAGCCAAGCTATAGCCCTCTACAATGAGCAGTTCTTC. It specifies CASSQAIALYNEQFF. V is TRBV4-3 and J is TRBJ2-1, with no clear D. Germline assignment: CDR1 LGHNA and CDR2 YSLEER. Trimming shortened V by 1 base and J by 3 bases, and 10 bases separated the two germline ends. The CDR3 runs to 15 residues.

This clone was seen more than once but under ten times. The chain is built from TRBV2 and TRBJ2-1; 13 nucleotides match TRBD2. This CDR3 has 16 amino acids. The J segment lost 4 bases and the V segment lost 7 bases, leaving 7 bases of the junction unmatched. Germline V gene data show CDR1 as SNHLY and CDR2 as FYNNEI. This CDR3 reads CASTPQLAGGYNEQFF. The CDR3, as DNA: TGTGCCAGCACCCCCCAACTAGCGGGGGGGTACAATGAGCAGTTCTTC.

A few counts support this clone. V usage is TRBV7-9 and J usage is TRBJ2-7, with D possibly being TRBD2 (7 bases). The CDR3 has 13 amino acids. V was pared by 5 bases and J by 5 bases, with 13 bases between. The V gene's germline CDR1 is SEHNR and CDR2 FQNEAQ (reference sequence). The CDR3 spells CASSHRGAHEQYF. The CDR3 DNA follows: TGTGCCAGCAGCCACCGGGGGGCCCACGAGCAGTACTTC.

This clone has only a few counts. This chain uses TRBV4-1 with TRBJ1-1; a possible D gene is TRBD1 (5 bases). This CDR3 region has 15 residues. V gave up 0 bases and J gave up 4 bases, with 12 bases separating them. Germline V gene lookup returns CDR1 MGHRA and CDR2 YSYEKL. CDR3 protein: CASSQDRGLGTEAFF. For the CDR3, the DNA is TGCGCCAGCAGCCAAGACCGGGGGTTGGGCACTGAAGCTTTCTTT.

Concerning this clone: This could be a read error, since a much larger clone is one nucleotide away. This chain joins TRBV18 and TRBJ2-2; no definite D call. CDR3 length: 12 residues. Per the germline V gene, CDR1 is KGHSH and CDR2 is LQKENI. The CDR3 DNA follows: TGTGCCAGCTCACCTAACACCGAGGAGCTGTTTTTT. Protein: CASSPNTEELFF. Combining the CDR3 with reference TRBV18 and TRBJ2-2 gives the whole variable domain NAGVMQNPRHLVRRRGQEARLRCSPMKGHSHVYWYRQLPEEGLKFMVYLQKENIIDESGMPKERFSAEFPKEGPSILRIQQVVRGDSAAYFCASSPNTEELFFGEGSRLTVL.

V is TRBV5-4 and J is TRBJ2-7; tentatively, D is TRBD1 or TRBD2 (5 bases each). The CDR3 consists of 14 residues. Trimming removed 4 bases from V and 8 bases from J, with 19 bases in between. The germline CDR1 and CDR2 sequences are SGHNT and YYREEE (reference sequence). The CDR3 reads CASSHGDRLYKQYF. The CDR3 nucleotides read TGTGCCAGCAGCCACGGGGACCGACTATACAAGCAGTACTTC.

The chain carries TRBV6-1 and TRBJ2-7; 8 bases are shared with TRBD1. The germline V gene has CDR1 MNHNS and CDR2 SASEGT. Unmatched junction bases numbered 19, after V lost 3 bases and J lost 6 bases. The CDR3 is 18 amino acids. The CDR3 sequence: CASSDLGQGELRLSEQYV. The CDR3 DNA sequence: TGTGCCAGCAGTGATTTAGGACAGGGTGAACTCCGCTTAAGCGAGCAGTACGTC.

This clone came up a few times. V usage is TRBV6-4 and J usage is TRBJ1-1, with D possibly TRBD1 on 6 matching bases. V was cut by 7 bases and J by 1 base, with 10 bases left in between. The CDR3 spans 13 residues. Germline assignment: CDR1 MRHNA and CDR2 SNTAGT. CDR3 region: CASNEGENTEAFF. The CDR3 DNA reads as TGTGCCAGCAACGAGGGGGAGAACACTGAAGCTTTCTTT.

The sample holds a few counts of this clone. CDR3 sequence: CATSRASGGYNEQFF. In nucleotides, the CDR3 is TGTGCCACCAGCAGAGCCAGCGGGGGCTACAATGAGCAGTTCTTC. The chain has TRBV15 and TRBJ2-1, with TRBD2 identical over 8 bases. CDR3 length: 15 residues. CDR1 and CDR2 from the germline V gene are LNHNV and YYDKDF (reference sequence). Trimming removed 1 base from V and 3 bases from J; junction bases left unmatched: 2.

J is TRBJ2-7 and V is TRBV11-2, with D perhaps TRBD2 (6 bases). The germline V gene has CDR1 SGHAT and CDR2 FQNNGV. Deletions cut 4 bases from V and 3 bases from J, with 10 bases between. This CDR3 region has 13 residues. CDR3 in DNA: TGTGCCAGCAGCTCGGGGGAAAACTACGAGCAGTACGTC. It encodes CASSSGENYEQYV.

V is TRBV29-1 and J is TRBJ1-2; 9 bases map to TRBD1. Germline CDR1 and CDR2: SQVTM and ANQGSEA. There are 14 residues in the CDR3. V lost 6 bases to trimming and J lost 0 bases; unmatched junction nucleotides: 5. CDR3 DNA sequence: TGCAGCGTCGCCGGGACAGGGACTAACTATGGCTACACCTTC. Its protein is CSVAGTGTNYGYTF. The whole variable domain, filled in from reference TRBV29-1 and TRBJ1-2, reads SAVISQKPSRDICQRGTSLTIQCQVDSQVTMMFWYRQQPGQSLTLIATANQGSEATYESGFVIDKFPISRPNLTFSTLTVSNMSPEDSSIYLCSVAGTGTNYGYTFGSGTRLTVV.

V is TRBV10-3 and J is TRBJ1-3, with 10 bases fitting TRBD1. Germline-derived CDR1 and CDR2 are ENHRY and SYGVKD. This CDR3 has 16 residues. V lost 0 bases, J lost 7 bases, and 6 bases stayed unmatched. The CDR3 is CAISESSWDRGNTIYF. The CDR3, as DNA: TGTGCCATCAGTGAGTCGAGTTGGGACAGGGGCAACACCATATATTTT.

The chain carries TRBV2 and TRBJ2-1; a weak D match, TRBD2 (5 bases). Germline CDR1 is SNHLY and CDR2 is FYNNEI. This CDR3 spans 13 amino acids. V lost 7 bases and J 3 bases, leaving 10 bases between the germline ends. The CDR3 DNA sequence: TGTGCCAGCATCCGAGGGCTCTACAATGAGCAGTTCTTC. Its protein is CASIRGLYNEQFF.

V and J are TRBV7-9 and TRBJ1-5; 8 bases line up with TRBD1. Trimming removed 5 bases from V and 6 bases from J; junction bases left unmatched: 6. CDR3 length: 14 residues. The V gene's germline CDR1 is SEHNR and CDR2 FQNEAQ (reference sequence). CDR3 DNA: TGTGCCAGCAGCCCAGACAGGGGAGGTCAGCCCCAGCATTTT. Amino acids: CASSPDRGGQPQHF.

The J gene is TRBJ1-6, the V gene TRBV13; D is uncertain. There are 15 residues in the CDR3. V was shortened by 0 bases and J by 8 bases, with 11 bases between the two germline ends. Germline V CDR1 and CDR2: PRHDT, FYEKMQ (reference sequence). The CDR3: CASSLGPLSYSPLHF. DNA of the CDR3: TGTGCCAGCAGCTTAGGCCCTCTGAGTTATTCACCCCTCCACTTT.

This chain connects TRBV7-9 to TRBJ1-2; 10 nucleotides match TRBD1. Germline V gene lookup returns CDR1 SEHNR and CDR2 FQNEAQ (reference sequence). This CDR3 comprises 18 residues. The junction had 20 bases not matched to a gene; V was cut back by 5 bases and J by 8 bases. The CDR3 is CASSTKLGTGALWAGYTF. The CDR3 bases are TGTGCCAGCAGCACCAAACTCGGGACAGGGGCCCTTTGGGCAGGCTACACCTTC. The entire variable domain, with the rest obtained from reference TRBV7-9 and TRBJ1-2, is as follows: DTGVSQNPRHKITKRGQNVTFRCDPISEHNRLYWYRQTLGQGPEFLTYFQNEAQLEKSRLLSDRFSAERPKGSFSTLEIQRTEQGDSAMYLCASSTKLGTGALWAGYTFGSGTRLTVV.

In its sample, this clone was seen a few times. The rearrangement uses TRBV5-6 and TRBJ2-5; TRBD1 agrees at 11 bases. This CDR3 has 16 amino acids. In germline, CDR1 is SGHDT, CDR2 YYEEEE. V lost 3 bases and J lost 1; bases outside the gene matches: 5. The CDR3 DNA reads TGTGCCAGCAGCTCGGCAGGACAGGGGGCCCAAGAGACCCAGTACTTC. Its protein product is CASSSAGQGAQETQYF.